This T cell receptor (beta chain) was captured by sequencing in a study of T cells in Graves' hyperthyroidism and ophthalmopathy. The CDR3 is 21 residues long. The V gene's germline CDR1 is SGHTA and CDR2 FQGTGA. V was clipped by 3 bases and J by 0 bases; unmatched bases: 12. The table lists this clonotype with many counts. The source material, RNA transcripts, was used to amplify TCR beta CDR3 regions. TCR CDR3 underwent first-round RT-PCR with the HTBI primer set. TCRdb re-called the multiplex PCR reads with MiXCR, one entry per CDR3 protein. Among about 600,000 distinct CDR3 sequences listed, approximately 14% were seen once.

The receptor was derived from a woman under 30 with Graves' ophthalmopathy. Sequencing input: blood. The J gene is TRBJ2-1, the V gene TRBV7-3; TRBD2 matches at 15 bases. CDR3 amino acids: CASSFKVGLAGGPSSYNEQFF. DNA of the CDR3: TGTGCCAGCAGCTTCAAGGTCGGACTAGCGGGAGGGCCGAGCTCCTACAATGAGCAGTTCTTC. Using reference TRBV7-3 and TRBJ2-1 for the parts outside the CDR3, the full variable domain is GAGVSQTPSNKVTEKGKYVELRCDPISGHTALYWYRQSLGQGPEFLIYFQGTGAADDSGLPNDRFFAVRPEGSVSTLKIQRTERGDSAVYLCASSFKVGLAGGPSSYNEQFFGPGTRLTVL.